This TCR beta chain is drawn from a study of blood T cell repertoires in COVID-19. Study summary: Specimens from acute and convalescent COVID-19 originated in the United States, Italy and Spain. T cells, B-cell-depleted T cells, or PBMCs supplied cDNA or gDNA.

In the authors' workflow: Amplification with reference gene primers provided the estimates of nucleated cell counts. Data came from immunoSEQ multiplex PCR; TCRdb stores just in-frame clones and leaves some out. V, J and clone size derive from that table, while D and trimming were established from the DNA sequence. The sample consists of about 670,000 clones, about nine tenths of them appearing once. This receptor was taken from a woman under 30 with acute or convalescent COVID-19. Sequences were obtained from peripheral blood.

CDR3 in amino acids: CASISLSQKQFF. The CDR3 nucleotides are TGTGCCAGCATTAGTCTGTCACAGAAGCAGTTCTTC. This chain uses TRBV2 with TRBJ2-1, with D unresolved. Trimming pared 7 bases from V and 11 bases from J, leaving 15 bases between. The CDR3 length is 12 residues. Germline CDR1 is SNHLY and CDR2 is FYNNEI.